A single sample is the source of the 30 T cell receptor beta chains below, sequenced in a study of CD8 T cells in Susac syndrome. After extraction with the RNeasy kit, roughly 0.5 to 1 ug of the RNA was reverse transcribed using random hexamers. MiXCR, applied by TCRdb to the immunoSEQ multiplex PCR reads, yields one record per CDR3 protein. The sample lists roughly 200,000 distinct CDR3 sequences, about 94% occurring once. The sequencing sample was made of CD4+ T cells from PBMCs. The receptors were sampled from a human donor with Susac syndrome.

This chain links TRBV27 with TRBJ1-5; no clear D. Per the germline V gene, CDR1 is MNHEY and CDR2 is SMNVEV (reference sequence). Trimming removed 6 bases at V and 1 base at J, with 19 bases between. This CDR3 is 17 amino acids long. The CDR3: CASRQGFGRTSNQPQHF. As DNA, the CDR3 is TGTGCCAGCAGACAAGGGTTTGGCCGGACGAGCAATCAGCCCCAGCATTTT.

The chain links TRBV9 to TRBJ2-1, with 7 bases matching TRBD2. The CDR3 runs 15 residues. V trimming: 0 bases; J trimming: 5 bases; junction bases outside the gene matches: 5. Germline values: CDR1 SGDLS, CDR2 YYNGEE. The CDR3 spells CASSVDGGSHNEQFF. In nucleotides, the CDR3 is TGTGCCAGCAGCGTAGATGGCGGGAGCCACAATGAGCAGTTCTTC.

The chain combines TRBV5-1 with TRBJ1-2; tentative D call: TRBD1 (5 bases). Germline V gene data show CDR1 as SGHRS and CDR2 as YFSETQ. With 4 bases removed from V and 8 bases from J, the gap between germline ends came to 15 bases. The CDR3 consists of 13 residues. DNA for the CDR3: TGCGCCAGCAGCAGCAGGGAGCCAAGGGGCTACACCTTC. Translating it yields CASSSREPRGYTF.

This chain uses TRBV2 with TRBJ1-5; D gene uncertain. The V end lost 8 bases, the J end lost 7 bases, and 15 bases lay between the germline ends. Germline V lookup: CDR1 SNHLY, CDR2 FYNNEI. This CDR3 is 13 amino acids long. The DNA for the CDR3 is TGTGCCAGCCGAGGAGGGTTTGAACAGCCCCAGCATTTT. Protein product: CASRGGFEQPQHF.

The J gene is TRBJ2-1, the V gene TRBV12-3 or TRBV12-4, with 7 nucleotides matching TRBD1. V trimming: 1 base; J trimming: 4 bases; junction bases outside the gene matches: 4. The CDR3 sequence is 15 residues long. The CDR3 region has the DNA TGTGCCAGCAGTTTAGACAGGGGTCTTTACAATGAGCAGTTCTTC. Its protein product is CASSLDRGLYNEQFF.

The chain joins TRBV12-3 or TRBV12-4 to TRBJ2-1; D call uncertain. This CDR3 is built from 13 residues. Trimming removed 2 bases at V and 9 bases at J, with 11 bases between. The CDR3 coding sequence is TGTGCCAGCAGTTTATCTAGGGCCACTGAGCAGTTCTTC. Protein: CASSLSRATEQFF.

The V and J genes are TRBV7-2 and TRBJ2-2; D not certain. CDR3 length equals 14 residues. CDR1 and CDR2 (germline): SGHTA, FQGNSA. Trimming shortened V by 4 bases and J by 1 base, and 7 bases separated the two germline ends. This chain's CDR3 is CASSSTLNTGELFF. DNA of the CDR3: TGTGCCAGCAGCTCCACCCTGAACACCGGGGAGCTGTTTTTT.

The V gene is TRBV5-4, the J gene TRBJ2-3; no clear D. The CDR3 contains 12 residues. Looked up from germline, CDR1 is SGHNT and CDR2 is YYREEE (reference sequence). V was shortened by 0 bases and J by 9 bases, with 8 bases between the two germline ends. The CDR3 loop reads CASSLDSKTQYF. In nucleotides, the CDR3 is TGTGCCAGCAGCTTGGACTCGAAAACGCAGTATTTT.

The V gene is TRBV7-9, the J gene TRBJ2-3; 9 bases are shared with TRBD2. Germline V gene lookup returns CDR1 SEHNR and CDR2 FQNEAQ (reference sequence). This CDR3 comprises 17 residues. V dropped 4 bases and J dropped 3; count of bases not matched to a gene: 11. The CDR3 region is CASSSNTGGLATDTQYF. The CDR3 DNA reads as TGTGCCAGCAGCTCAAACACGGGGGGACTAGCAACAGATACGCAGTATTTT.

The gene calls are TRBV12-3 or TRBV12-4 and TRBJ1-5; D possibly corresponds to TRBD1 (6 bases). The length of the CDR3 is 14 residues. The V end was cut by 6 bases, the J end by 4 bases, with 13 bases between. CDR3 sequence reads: CASSHRVRNQPQHF. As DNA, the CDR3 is TGTGCCAGCAGCCACAGGGTAAGGAATCAGCCCCAGCATTTT.

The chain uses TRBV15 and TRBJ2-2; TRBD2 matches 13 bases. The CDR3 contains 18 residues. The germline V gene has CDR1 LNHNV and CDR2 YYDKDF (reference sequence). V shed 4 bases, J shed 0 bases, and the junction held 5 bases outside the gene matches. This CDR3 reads CATSITSGGAANTGELFF. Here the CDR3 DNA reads TGTGCCACCAGCATAACTAGCGGGGGGGCCGCGAACACCGGGGAGCTGTTTTTT.

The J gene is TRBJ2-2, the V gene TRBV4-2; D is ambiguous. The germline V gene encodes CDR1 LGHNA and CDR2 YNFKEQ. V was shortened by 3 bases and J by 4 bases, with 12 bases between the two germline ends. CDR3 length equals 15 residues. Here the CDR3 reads CASSHLGSTTGELFF. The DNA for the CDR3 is TGTGCCAGCAGCCACCTCGGTAGCACCACCGGGGAGCTGTTTTTT.

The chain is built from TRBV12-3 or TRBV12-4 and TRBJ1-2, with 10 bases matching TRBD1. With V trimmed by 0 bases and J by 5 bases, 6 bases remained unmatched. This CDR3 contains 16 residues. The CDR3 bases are TGTGCCAGCAGTTTAGCCCGGACAGGGGGTGGTTATGGCTACACCTTC. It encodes CASSLARTGGGYGYTF.

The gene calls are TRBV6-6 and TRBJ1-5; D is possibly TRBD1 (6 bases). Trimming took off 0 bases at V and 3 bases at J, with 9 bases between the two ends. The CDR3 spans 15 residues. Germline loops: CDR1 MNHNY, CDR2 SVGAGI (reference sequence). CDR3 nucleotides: TGTGCCAGCAGTTACTCTCCAGGGGCCAATCAGCCCCAGCATTTT. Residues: CASSYSPGANQPQHF.

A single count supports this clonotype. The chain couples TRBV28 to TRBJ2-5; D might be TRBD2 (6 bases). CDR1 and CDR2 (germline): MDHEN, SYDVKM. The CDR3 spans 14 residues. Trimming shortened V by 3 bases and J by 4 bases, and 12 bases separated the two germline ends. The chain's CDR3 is CASSFLRDGETQYF. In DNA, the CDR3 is TGTGCCAGCAGTTTCCTGCGGGACGGAGAGACCCAGTACTTC.

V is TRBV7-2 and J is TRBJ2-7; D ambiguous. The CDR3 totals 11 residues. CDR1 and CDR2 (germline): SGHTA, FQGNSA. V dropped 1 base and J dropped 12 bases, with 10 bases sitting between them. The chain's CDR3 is CASSLGETSYF. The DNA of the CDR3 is TGTGCCAGCAGCTTAGGCGAGACTTCGTACTTC.

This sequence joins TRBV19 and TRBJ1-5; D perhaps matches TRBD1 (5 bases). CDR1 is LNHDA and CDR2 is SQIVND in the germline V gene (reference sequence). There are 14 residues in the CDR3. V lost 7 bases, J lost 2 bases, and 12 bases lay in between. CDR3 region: CASNPGRRNQPQHF. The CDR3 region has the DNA TGTGCCAGTAACCCGGGACGGCGCAATCAGCCCCAGCATTTT. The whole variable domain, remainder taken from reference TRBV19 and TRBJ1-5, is DGGITQSPKYLFRKEGQNVTLSCEQNLNHDAMYWYRQDPGQGLRLIYYSQIVNDFQKGDIAEGYSVSREKKESFPLTVTSAQKNPTAFYLCASNPGRRNQPQHFGDGTRLSIL.

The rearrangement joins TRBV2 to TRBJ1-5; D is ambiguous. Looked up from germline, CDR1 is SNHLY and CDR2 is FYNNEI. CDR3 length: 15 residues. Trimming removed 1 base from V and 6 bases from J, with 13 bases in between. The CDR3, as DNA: TGTGCCAGCAGTGAAGTTAGTAAGGGCGCTCAGCCCCAGCATTTT. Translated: CASSEVSKGAQPQHF. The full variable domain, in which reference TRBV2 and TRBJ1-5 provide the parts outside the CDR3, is EPEVTQTPSHQVTQMGQEVILRCVPISNHLYFYWYRQILGQKVEFLVSFYNNEISEKSEIFDDQFSVERPDGSNFTLKIRSTKLEDSAMYFCASSEVSKGAQPQHFGDGTRLSIL.

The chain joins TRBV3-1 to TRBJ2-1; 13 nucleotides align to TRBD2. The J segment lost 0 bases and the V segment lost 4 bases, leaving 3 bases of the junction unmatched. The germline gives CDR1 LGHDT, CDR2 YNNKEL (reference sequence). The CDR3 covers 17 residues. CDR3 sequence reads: CASSRWTSGSSYNEQFF. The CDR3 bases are TGTGCCAGCAGCCGATGGACTAGCGGGAGCTCCTACAATGAGCAGTTCTTC.

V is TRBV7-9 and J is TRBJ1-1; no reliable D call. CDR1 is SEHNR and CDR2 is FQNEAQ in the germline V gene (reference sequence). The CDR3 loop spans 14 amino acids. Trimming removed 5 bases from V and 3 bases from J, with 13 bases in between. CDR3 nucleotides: TGTGCCAGCAGCCATAGATCATCAGACACTGAAGCTTTCTTT. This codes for CASSHRSSDTEAFF.

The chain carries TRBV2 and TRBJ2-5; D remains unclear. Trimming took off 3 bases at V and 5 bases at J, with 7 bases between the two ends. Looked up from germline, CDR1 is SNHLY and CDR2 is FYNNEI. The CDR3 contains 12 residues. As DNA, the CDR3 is TGTGCCAGCAGTGACGGGTTCGAGACCCAGTACTTC. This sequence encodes CASSDGFETQYF.

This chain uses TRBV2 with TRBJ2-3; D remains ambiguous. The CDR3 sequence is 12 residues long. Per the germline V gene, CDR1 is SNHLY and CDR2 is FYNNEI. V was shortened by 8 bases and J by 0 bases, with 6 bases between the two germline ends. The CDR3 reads CASCPSTDTQYF. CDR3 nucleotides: TGTGCCAGCTGCCCAAGCACAGATACGCAGTATTTT.

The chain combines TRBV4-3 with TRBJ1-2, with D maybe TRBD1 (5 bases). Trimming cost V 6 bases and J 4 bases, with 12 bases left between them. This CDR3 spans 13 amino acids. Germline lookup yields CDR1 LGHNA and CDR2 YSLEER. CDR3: CASSLKGSYGYTF. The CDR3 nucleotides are TGCGCCAGCAGTCTAAAGGGGAGCTATGGCTACACCTTC.

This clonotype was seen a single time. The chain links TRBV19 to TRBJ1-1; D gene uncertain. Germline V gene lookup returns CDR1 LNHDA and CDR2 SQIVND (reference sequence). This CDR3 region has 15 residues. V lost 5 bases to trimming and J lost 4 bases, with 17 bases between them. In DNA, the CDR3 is TGTGCCAGTAGTCTCCGTAGGGTATTAGTCACTGAAGCTTTCTTT. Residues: CASSLRRVLVTEAFF.

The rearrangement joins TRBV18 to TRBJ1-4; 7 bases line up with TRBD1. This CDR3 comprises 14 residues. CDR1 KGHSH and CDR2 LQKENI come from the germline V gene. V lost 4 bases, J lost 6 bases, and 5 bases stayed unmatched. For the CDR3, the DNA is TGTGCCAGCTCACACACAGGGGTTCATGAAAAACTGTTTTTT. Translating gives CASSHTGVHEKLFF.

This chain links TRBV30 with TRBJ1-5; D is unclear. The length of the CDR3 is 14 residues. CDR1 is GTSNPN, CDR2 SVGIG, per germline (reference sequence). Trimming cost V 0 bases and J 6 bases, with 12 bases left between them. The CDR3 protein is CAWSVLSVSQPQHF. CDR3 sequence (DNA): TGTGCCTGGAGTGTACTATCCGTCAGTCAGCCCCAGCATTTT.

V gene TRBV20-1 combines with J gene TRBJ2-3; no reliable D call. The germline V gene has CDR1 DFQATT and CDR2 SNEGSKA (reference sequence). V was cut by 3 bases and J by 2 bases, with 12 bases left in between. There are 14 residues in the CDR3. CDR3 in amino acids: CSASFAGDTDTQYF. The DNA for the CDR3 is TGCAGTGCTAGCTTCGCAGGTGACACAGATACGCAGTATTTT.

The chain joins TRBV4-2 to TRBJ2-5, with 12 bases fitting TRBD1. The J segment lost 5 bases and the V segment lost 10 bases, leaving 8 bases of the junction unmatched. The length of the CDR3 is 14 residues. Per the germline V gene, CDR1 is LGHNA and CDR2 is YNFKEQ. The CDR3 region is CATGQGAGRETQYF. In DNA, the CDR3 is TGTGCCACGGGACAGGGGGCAGGTCGGGAGACCCAGTACTTC.

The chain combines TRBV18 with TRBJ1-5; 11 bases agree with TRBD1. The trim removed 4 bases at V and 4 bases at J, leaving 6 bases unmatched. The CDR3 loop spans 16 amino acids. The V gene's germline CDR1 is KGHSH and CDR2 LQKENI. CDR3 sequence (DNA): TGTGCCAGCTCACTCCGGGACAGGGGGGCAAATCAGCCCCAGCATTTT. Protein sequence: CASSLRDRGANQPQHF.

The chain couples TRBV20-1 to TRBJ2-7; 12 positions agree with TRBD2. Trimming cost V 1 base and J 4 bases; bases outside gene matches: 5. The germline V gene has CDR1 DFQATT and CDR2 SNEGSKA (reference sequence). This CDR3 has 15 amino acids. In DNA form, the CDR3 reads TGCAGTGCTAGAGGACTAGCGGGAGTTTCGTACGAGCAGTACTTC. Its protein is CSARGLAGVSYEQYF.